This TCR beta chain was sequenced in a study of identifying expanded T cells in peripheral blood. On this clone itself: Its antigen is unidentified.

General study results and limits: Technical replicates showed approximately 1.2 changed clones; about two weeks roughly 16; four weeks 19.

The method was immunoSEQ multiplex PCR; TCRdb's version includes in-frame clones alone and lacks a portion of them. Among around 90,000 clones listed, approximately 88% were seen once. The CDR3 contains 16 residues. V was clipped by 1 base and J by 4 bases; unmatched bases: 8. Germline V CDR1 and CDR2: SGHTA, FQGNSA. The chain is built from TRBV7-2 and TRBJ2-5; the match to TRBD2 covers 8 bases. The sample taken for sequencing was blood. This TCR came from a person aged 18 to 70 in good health. The CDR3 spells CASSLDPGGRRETQYF. The CDR3 region has the DNA TGTGCCAGCAGCTTAGACCCCGGCGGGAGGCGAGAGACCCAGTACTTC.